This TCR beta chain is drawn from a study of shared clonotypes between healthy human individuals. Overall study: Aged 18 to 49, the donors were two women and three men. Findings of the study overall: Richness estimates generally favored naive over memory subsets. Rarefaction analysis demonstrated incomplete sorted-subset sequencing notwithstanding large depth.

A note on this clone: Its specificity is not known.

Terminally differentiated effector memory CD45RA+ cells were excluded by CCR7 positive selection of CD45RO-negative cells. Trimming took 0 bases from V and 4 from J, leaving 11 bases between them. The CDR3 is 15 amino acids. Germline V gene lookup returns CDR1 SGHRS and CDR2 YFSETQ. Original analysis: For the immunoSEQ data, sequences were junction-only without quality scores, so filtering differed. Measured with immunoSEQ multiplex PCR; TCRdb has only the in-frame clones, and not every one. The V and J calls and clone size were taken over from that table, and D and trimming were inferred from the DNA. The sample includes approximately 1.9 million clones, 80% to 95% of them seen just once.

The sequencing sample was made of naive CD8+ T cells from PBMCs. The chain employs TRBV5-1 and TRBJ2-1; D is tentatively TRBD1 or TRBD2 (6 bases each). This receptor was taken from a man aged 18 to 30 in good health. Some clones in this sample may be carry-over from other donors' samples. As DNA, the CDR3 is TGCGCCAGCAGCTTGGGACAGGCGGGGTACAATGAGCAGTTCTTC. This codes for CASSLGQAGYNEQFF.